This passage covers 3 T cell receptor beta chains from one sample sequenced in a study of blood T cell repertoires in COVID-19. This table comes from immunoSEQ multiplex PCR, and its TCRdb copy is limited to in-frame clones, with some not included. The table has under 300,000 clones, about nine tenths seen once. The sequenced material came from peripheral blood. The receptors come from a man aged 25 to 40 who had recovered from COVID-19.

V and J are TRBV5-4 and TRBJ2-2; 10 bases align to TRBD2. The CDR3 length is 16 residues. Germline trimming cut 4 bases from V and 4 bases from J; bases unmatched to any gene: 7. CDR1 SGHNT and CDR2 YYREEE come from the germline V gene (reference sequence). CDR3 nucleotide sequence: TGTGCCAGCAGCCCCCAGCGGGGGGGGACCACCGGGGAGCTGTTTTTT. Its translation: CASSPQRGGTTGELFF.

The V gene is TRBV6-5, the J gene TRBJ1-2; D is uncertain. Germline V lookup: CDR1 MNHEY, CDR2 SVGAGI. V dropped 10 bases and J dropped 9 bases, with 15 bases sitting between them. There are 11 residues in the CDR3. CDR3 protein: CATLSSRSYTF. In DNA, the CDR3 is TGTGCCACGCTATCTTCGAGGAGCTACACCTTC.

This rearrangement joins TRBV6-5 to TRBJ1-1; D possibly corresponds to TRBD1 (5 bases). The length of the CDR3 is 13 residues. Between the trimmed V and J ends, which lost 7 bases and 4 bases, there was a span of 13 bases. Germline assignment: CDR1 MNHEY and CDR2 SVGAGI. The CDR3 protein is CASTQQVSTEAFF. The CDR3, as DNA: TGTGCCAGCACTCAACAGGTGTCCACTGAAGCTTTCTTT.